This is a list of T cell receptor beta chains from one sample in a study of T cells after yellow fever vaccination. Each CDR3 protein is one row after TCRdb ran MiXCR on the 5' RACE reads. Among tens of thousands of distinct CDR3 sequences, roughly 7.4% were seen once, and the ten largest hold around 44%. The specimen was CD8+ T cells sorted from PBMCs, collected on the day of the first yellow fever vaccination. These receptors all come from a man in his late teens or twenties who received the YFV17D yellow fever vaccine. The CDR3 runs from the conserved cysteine through the conserved F or W. The order of the fields is V gene, J gene, clone size, D gene, CDR3 DNA, CDR3 protein. D genes are given only for firm matches. The size entry is marked missing in some rows and otherwise reads once, few, many or a size class.

>TRBV5-6|TRBJ1-1|NA|NA
TGTGCCAGCAGCATCGAATGGGGGGAACTCACGGAAGCTTTCTTT
CASSIEWGELTEAFF
>TRBV12-3/TRBV12-4|TRBJ2-6|NA|TRBD1
TGTGCCCTCCTCCGAGGGACAGGGGGCTCTGGGGCCAACGTCCTGACTTTC
CALLRGTGGSGANVLTF
>TRBV28|TRBJ2-7|few|TRBD1
TGTGCCAGCAGTTTGGACAGGGGTGACGAGCAGTACTTC
CASSLDRGDEQYF
>TRBV9|TRBJ2-1|NA|TRBD2
TGTGCCAGCAGCCCGGGCGGGGGGGCATACAATGAGCAGTTCTTC
CASSPGGGAYNEQFF
>TRBV12-3/TRBV12-4|TRBJ2-7|few|NA
TGTGCCAGCAGTTTTTTGGGCACGGGCGGGGTCGAGCAGTACTTC
CASSFLGTGGVEQYF
>TRBV12-3/TRBV12-4|TRBJ2-3|NA|TRBD2
TGTGCCATCCGCCGCGGCGGGGGGTTCACAGATACGCAGTATTTT
CAIRRGGGFTDTQYF
>TRBV5-4|TRBJ1-6|large|NA
TGTGCCAGCAGGGCCATGAAGGGCTCCTATAATTCACCCCTCCACTTT
CASRAMKGSYNSPLHF
>TRBV7-3|TRBJ2-2|NA|TRBD2
TGTGCCAGCAGCTCCTCTCTTGGCGGGGGTACCGGGGAGCTGTTTTTT
CASSSSLGGGTGELFF
>TRBV20-1|TRBJ2-1|NA|NA
TGCAGTGCTAGAGCATGGTTGACCTACAATGAGCAGTTCTTC
CSARAWLTYNEQFF
>TRBV20-1|TRBJ2-1|many|NA
TGCAGTGCGGCTCCGATTGGGGGCTCCTACAATGAGCAGTTCTTC
CSAAPIGGSYNEQFF
>TRBV19|TRBJ2-7|many|TRBD2
TGTGCCAGTAGCTCGGGGGGACCCTACGAGCAGTACTTC
CASSSGGPYEQYF
>TRBV29-1|TRBJ1-1|few|TRBD1
TGCAGCGTTGAGGACGTCCGGGACAGGGCCGTGAACACTGAAGCTTTCTTT
CSVEDVRDRAVNTEAFF
>TRBV29-1|TRBJ2-2|many|NA
TGCAGCGTTGGAGTGACAGGGAACACCGGGGAGCTGTTTTTT
CSVGVTGNTGELFF
>TRBV5-1|TRBJ2-1|many|TRBD2
TGCGCCAGCAGCACTGGGACTAGCGGGGGGGATGAGCAGTTCTTC
CASSTGTSGGDEQFF
>TRBV19|TRBJ2-7|few|TRBD2
TGTGCCAGTAGTATGACTAGCGGGGGACCATCCTACGAGCAGTACTTC
CASSMTSGGPSYEQYF
>TRBV28|TRBJ2-2|few|NA
TGTGCCAGCACCTCATTCACCGGGGAGCTGTTTTTT
CASTSFTGELFF
>TRBV20-1|TRBJ1-2|NA|NA
TGCAGTGCTCGCGAGACTGGGAGTCTAGAGGGCTACACCTTC
CSARETGSLEGYTF
>TRBV5-1|TRBJ1-2|few|NA
TGCGCCAGCAGCTTACCGGGGGCGACCAACTATGGCTACACCTTC
CASSLPGATNYGYTF
>TRBV7-9|TRBJ1-2|NA|NA
TGTGCCAGCAGCTCACGGGGGGCGTATGGCTACACCTTC
CASSSRGAYGYTF
>TRBV20-1|TRBJ2-7|few|NA
TGCAGTGCTACCCAGCGGACCTACGAGCAGTACTTC
CSATQRTYEQYF
>TRBV7-2|TRBJ2-7|many|NA
TGTGCCAGCAGCTTAGTAGGAGGGGGCGAGCAGTACTTC
CASSLVGGGEQYF
>TRBV10-3|TRBJ1-1|many|NA
TGTGCCATCAGTGATTGGACGGGGAACACTGAAGCTTTCTTT
CAISDWTGNTEAFF
>TRBV20-1|TRBJ1-5|many|NA
TGCAGTGCCCCAGGTCCCAACAATCAGCCCCAGCATTTT
CSAPGPNNQPQHF
>TRBV11-2|TRBJ2-3|NA|NA
TGTGCCAGCAGCTTAGTGGCTATTGACACGCAGTATTTT
CASSLVAIDTQYF